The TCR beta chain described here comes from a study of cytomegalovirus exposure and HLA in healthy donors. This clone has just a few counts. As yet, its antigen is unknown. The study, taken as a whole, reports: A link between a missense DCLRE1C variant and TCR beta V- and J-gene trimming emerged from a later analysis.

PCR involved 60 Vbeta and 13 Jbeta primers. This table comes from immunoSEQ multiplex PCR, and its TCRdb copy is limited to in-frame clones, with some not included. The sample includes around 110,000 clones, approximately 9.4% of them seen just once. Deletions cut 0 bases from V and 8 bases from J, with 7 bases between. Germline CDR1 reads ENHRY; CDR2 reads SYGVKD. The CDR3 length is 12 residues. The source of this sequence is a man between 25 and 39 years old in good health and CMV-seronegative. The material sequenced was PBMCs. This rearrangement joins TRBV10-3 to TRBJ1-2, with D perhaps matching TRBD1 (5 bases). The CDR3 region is CAISESGRGYTF. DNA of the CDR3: TGTGCCATCAGTGAGTCGGGGCGAGGCTACACCTTC.